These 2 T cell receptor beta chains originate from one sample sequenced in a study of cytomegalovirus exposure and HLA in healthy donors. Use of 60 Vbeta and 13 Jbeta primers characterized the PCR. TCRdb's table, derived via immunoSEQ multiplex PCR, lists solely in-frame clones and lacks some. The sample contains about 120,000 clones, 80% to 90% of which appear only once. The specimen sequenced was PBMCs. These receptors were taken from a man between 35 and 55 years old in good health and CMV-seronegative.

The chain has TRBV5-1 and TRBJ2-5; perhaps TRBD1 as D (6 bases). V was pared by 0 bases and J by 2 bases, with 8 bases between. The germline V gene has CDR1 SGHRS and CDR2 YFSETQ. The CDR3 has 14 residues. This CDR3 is CASSLATGQETQYF. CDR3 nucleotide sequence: TGCGCCAGCAGCTTGGCGACAGGACAAGAGACCCAGTACTTC.

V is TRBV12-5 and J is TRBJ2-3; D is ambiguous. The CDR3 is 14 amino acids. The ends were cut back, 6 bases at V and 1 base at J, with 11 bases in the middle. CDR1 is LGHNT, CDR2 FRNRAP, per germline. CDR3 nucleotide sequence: TGTGCTAGTGGCGATCCCGCAGGCACAGATACGCAGTATTTT. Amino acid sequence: CASGDPAGTDTQYF.